Sequencing of this T cell receptor beta chain was carried out in a study of blood T cell repertoires in COVID-19. The overall study: Researchers got acute and convalescent COVID-19 samples from the United States, Italy and Spain. Sample material is recorded as cDNA or gDNA derived from T cells, B-cell-depleted T cells, or PBMCs.

In the source study's methods: Estimation of nucleated cell counts relied on the amplification of reference gene primers. Profiled with immunoSEQ multiplex PCR; TCRdb holds only in-frame clones, not every one. V, J and clone size were drawn from that table, and D and trimming were deduced from the DNA. The sample lists 190,000 or so clones, approximately 84% occurring once. CDR1 MDHEN and CDR2 SYDVKM come from the germline V gene. Trimming cost V 4 bases and J 0 bases; bases outside gene matches: 9. CDR3 length: 16 amino acids. The rearrangement uses TRBV28 and TRBJ2-7, with 7 bases lining up with TRBD1. The receptor's source is a human donor with acute or convalescent COVID-19. The donor label of this sample is uncertain. Sequencing input: peripheral blood. The chain's CDR3 is CASSSDRTGPSYEQYF. The CDR3 DNA is TGTGCCAGCAGTTCTGACCGGACAGGACCCTCCTACGAGCAGTACTTC.